A single T cell receptor (beta chain) is shown here with its context. Its target is unknown. This entry belongs to a study of a mutant IDH1 vaccine in newly diagnosed glioma. Study-level information: Treated patients, averaging roughly 40 years, were roughly 60% male and about 38% female.

Trimming took 4 bases from V and 5 from J, leaving 5 bases between them. Germline V gene data show CDR1 as KGHSH and CDR2 as LQKENI. This CDR3 is built from 11 residues. Time point here: baseline, week 1 (first vaccination visit). Treatment: pre-vaccination baseline after standard-of-care therapy. Whole-study findings and limits: Altogether, approximately 93% of patients exhibited vaccine-induced immune responses. Seemingly, pseudoprogression had no relation to changes in the top peripheral T cell clonotypes.

The table came from immunoSEQ multiplex PCR; TCRdb's copy has only in-frame clones and leaves some out. The table lists about 98,000 clones, roughly 90% of them singletons, with less than 0.65% in the top ten. The sequence was collected from a woman aged 45-65 years with glioma. This chain uses TRBV18 with TRBJ2-5; D unclear. The source material was PBMCs, sampled from a glioma patient treated with radiotherapy, temozolomide or both. CDR3 sequence reads: CASSRQETQYF. For the CDR3, the DNA is TGTGCCAGCTCACGGCAGGAGACCCAGTACTTC.